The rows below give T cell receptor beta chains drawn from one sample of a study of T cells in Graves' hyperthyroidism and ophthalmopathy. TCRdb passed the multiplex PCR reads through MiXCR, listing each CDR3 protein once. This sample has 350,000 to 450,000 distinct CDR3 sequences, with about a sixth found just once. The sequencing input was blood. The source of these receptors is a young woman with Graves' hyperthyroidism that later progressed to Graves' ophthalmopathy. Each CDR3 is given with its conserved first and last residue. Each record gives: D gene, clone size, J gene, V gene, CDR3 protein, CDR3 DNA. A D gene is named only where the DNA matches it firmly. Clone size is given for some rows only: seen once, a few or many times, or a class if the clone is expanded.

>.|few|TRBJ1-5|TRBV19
CASKVSAGEVGNQPQHF
TGTGCCAGTAAAGTTAGCGCAGGGGAGGTAGGCAATCAGCCCCAGCATTTT
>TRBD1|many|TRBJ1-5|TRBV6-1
CASRKTGSNQPQHF
TGTGCCAGCAGGAAGACAGGGAGCAATCAGCCCCAGCATTTT
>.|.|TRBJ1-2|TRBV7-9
CASSLVKETGYTF
TGTGCCAGCAGCTTAGTCAAGGAAACTGGCTACACCTTC
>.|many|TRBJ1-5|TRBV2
CASSAGRDQPQHF
TGTGCCAGCAGTGCCGGGCGAGATCAGCCCCAGCATTTT
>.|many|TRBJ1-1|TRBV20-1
CSARDGGGNTEAFF
TGCAGTGCTAGAGATGGGGGAGGGAACACTGAAGCTTTCTTT
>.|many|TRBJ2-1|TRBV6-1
CASSESGDSSSEQFF
TGTGCCAGCAGTGAATCTGGTGATTCGTCGAGTGAGCAGTTCTTC
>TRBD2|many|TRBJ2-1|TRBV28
CASSPPGGRGHNEQFF
TGTGCCAGCAGTCCCCCCGGCGGGAGGGGACACAATGAGCAGTTCTTC
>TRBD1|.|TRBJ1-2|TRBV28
CASSLSQGAQGGYTF
TGTGCCAGCAGTTTATCACAGGGGGCGCAGGGTGGCTACACCTTC
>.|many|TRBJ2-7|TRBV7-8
CASSLKQDSTSYEQYF
TGTGCCAGCAGCTTAAAACAGGACAGTACCTCCTACGAGCAGTACTTC
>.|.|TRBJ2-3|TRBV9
CASSLGPTDLDTQYF
TGTGCCAGCAGCTTGGGACCGACCGATTTGGATACGCAGTATTTT
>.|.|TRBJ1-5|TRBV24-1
CATSDSLHGQPQHF
TGTGCCACCAGTGATTCCCTCCATGGGCAGCCCCAGCATTTT
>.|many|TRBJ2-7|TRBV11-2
CASSLESSGLYEQYF
TGTGCCAGCAGCTTAGAATCATCCGGACTCTACGAGCAGTACTTC
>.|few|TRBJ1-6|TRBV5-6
CASSLQGSSYNSPLHF
TGTGCCAGCAGCTTGCAGGGGAGCTCCTATAATTCACCCCTCCACTTT
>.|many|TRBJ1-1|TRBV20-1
CSARAGNTEAFF
TGCAGTGCTAGAGCGGGGAACACTGAAGCTTTCTTT
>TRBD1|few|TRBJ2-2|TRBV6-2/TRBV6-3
CASSLNRGPPGTGELFF
TGTGCCAGCAGTCTAAACAGGGGTCCGCCGGGCACCGGGGAGCTGTTTTTT
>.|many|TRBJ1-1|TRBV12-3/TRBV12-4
CASSFYQGSNTEAFF
TGTGCCAGCAGTTTTTATCAGGGATCGAACACTGAAGCTTTCTTT
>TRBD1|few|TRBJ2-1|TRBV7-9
CASSSISTGTGYNEQFF
TGTGCCAGCAGCTCTATTTCCACCGGGACAGGTTACAATGAGCAGTTCTTC
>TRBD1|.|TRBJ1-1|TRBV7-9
CASSLPTGKDTEAFF
TGTGCCAGCAGCTTACCGACAGGGAAAGACACTGAAGCTTTCTTT
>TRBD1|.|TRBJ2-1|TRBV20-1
CSARSRTGNEQFF
TGCAGTGCAAGGAGTCGGACAGGGAATGAGCAGTTCTTC